The 9 T cell receptor beta chains presented below share a single source sample, sequenced in a study of T cell responses to AZD1222 COVID-19 vaccine. Clones were read by immunoSEQ multiplex PCR, and TCRdb kept only the in-frame ones, dropping some. The data hold about 100,000 clones, with over 75% observed a single time. The sequenced sample was peripheral blood, obtained on day 0 of AZD1222 vaccination. The receptors stem from an adult in good health.

The chain combines TRBV5-1 with TRBJ1-6; 7 nucleotides match TRBD1. V lost 5 bases and J lost 0; bases outside the gene matches: 5. The CDR3 covers 16 residues. Germline CDR1 is SGHRS and CDR2 is YFSETQ. CDR3 DNA: TGCGCCAGCAGGGGACAGATCTCCTCCTATAATTCACCCCTCCACTTT. Its protein is CASRGQISSYNSPLHF.

This chain joins TRBV5-1 and TRBJ2-5; the D is unclear. V lost 0 bases and J 7 bases, leaving 22 bases between the germline ends. The CDR3 sequence is 17 residues long. Germline CDR1 is SGHRS and CDR2 is YFSETQ. CDR3 in amino acids: CASSLGGGVPVGGTQYF. In nucleotides, the CDR3 is TGCGCCAGCAGCTTGGGCGGTGGGGTGCCGGTCGGCGGGACCCAGTACTTC.

The CDR3 DNA follows: TGCGCCAGCAGCTCGGACGGGAATCAGCCCCAGCATTTT. This translates into CASSSDGNQPQHF. The chain has TRBV5-1 and TRBJ1-5; D is unclear. The CDR3 length is 13 residues. Germline-derived CDR1 and CDR2 are SGHRS and YFSETQ. V lost 3 bases, J lost 4 bases, and 8 bases lay in between.

The V and J genes are TRBV5-1 and TRBJ2-1; D not certain. CDR1 is SGHRS and CDR2 is YFSETQ in the germline V gene. The CDR3 runs to 10 residues. Trimming left V 4 bases short and J 9 bases short, with 5 bases between. Here the CDR3 reads CASSGVEQFF. The CDR3 bases are TGCGCCAGCAGCGGTGTTGAGCAGTTCTTC.

This clone was seen a few times. The chain recombines TRBV30 with TRBJ2-2; TRBD1 agrees at 7 bases. CDR1 and CDR2 from the germline V gene are GTSNPN and SVGIG (reference sequence). V was clipped by 8 bases and J by 1 base; unmatched bases: 1. This CDR3 is 12 amino acids long. The CDR3 is CANRGNTGELFF. The CDR3 nucleotides read TGTGCCAACAGGGGGAACACCGGGGAGCTGTTTTTT.

This chain uses TRBV6-5 with TRBJ2-4, with a weak D call TRBD2 (5 bases). The CDR3 is made up of 15 amino acids. V lost 7 bases to trimming and J lost 3 bases, with 16 bases between them. The germline gives CDR1 MNHEY, CDR2 SVGAGI. The CDR3 coding sequence is TGTGCCAGCATCGCGGTGGGAGTCGGCAAAAACATTCAGTACTTC. It translates to CASIAVGVGKNIQYF.

The rearrangement uses TRBV7-9 and TRBJ2-7; perhaps D is TRBD1 or TRBD2 (6 bases each). The germline CDR1 and CDR2 sequences are SEHNR and FQNEAQ (reference sequence). Trimming took 4 bases from V and 0 from J, leaving 16 bases between them. This CDR3 contains 16 residues. CDR3 DNA sequence: TGTGCCAGCAGCTCCACTTTAGGGGGACTCTCCTACGAGCAGTACTTC. This encodes CASSSTLGGLSYEQYF.

This clone was recorded only once. The CDR3 spells CASSVEGPYGYTF. CDR3 coding DNA: TGTGCCAGCAGCGTAGAGGGCCCGTATGGCTACACCTTC. The chain recombines TRBV9 with TRBJ1-2; D gene uncertain. This CDR3 region has 13 residues. Germline CDR1 and CDR2: SGDLS and YYNGEE. V was cut by 0 bases and J by 5 bases, with 8 bases left in between.

The chain recombines TRBV14 with TRBJ1-1; 10 positions agree with TRBD1. Germline V gene data show CDR1 as SGHDN and CDR2 as FVKESK. CDR3 length: 13 residues. The V and J ends lost 6 bases and 6 bases, in that order; junction bases with no gene match: 4. CDR3 DNA sequence: TGTGCCAGCAGGAAGACAGGGGGCGCTGAAGCTTTCTTT. As protein: CASRKTGGAEAFF.